This TCR beta chain comes out of a study of cytomegalovirus exposure and HLA in healthy donors. The ends lost 2 bases at V and 3 bases at J; junction bases unmatched: 9. Germline lookup yields CDR1 SNHLY and CDR2 FYNNEI. The CDR3 is 16 amino acids. In the PCR, 60 Vbeta and 13 Jbeta primers were used. Profiling relied on immunoSEQ multiplex PCR, and the TCRdb table lists in-frame clones only, not all of them. The sample shows fewer than 200,000 clones, over 60% of them seen only once. This clone appeared a few times. Source material: PBMCs. The receptor was derived from a female donor in good health and CMV-seronegative. This chain uses TRBV2 with TRBJ2-7; 8 bases are a match to TRBD1. In DNA, the CDR3 is TGTGCCAGCAGTGAACTCCCGGGACAGGCGAACTACGAGCAGTACTTC. It codes for CASSELPGQANYEQYF.